The 30 T cell receptor beta chains presented below share a single source sample, sequenced in a study of T cell responses to AZD1222 COVID-19 vaccine. Some clones are missing from TCRdb's copy, which holds only in-frame ones; the method was immunoSEQ multiplex PCR. The table lists about 130,000 clones, around 84% of them singletons. Source: peripheral blood, taken on day 0 of AZD1222 vaccination. The receptor source for this set is an adult in good health.

This clone was seen a handful of times. V usage is TRBV30 and J usage is TRBJ1-1; tentative D call: TRBD1 (6 bases). Trimming shortened V by 5 bases and J by 0 bases, and 19 bases separated the two germline ends. Germline V lookup: CDR1 GTSNPN, CDR2 SVGIG (reference sequence). This CDR3 has 16 amino acids. CDR3 nucleotides: TGTGCCTGGGGGGGCAGGGAACAGGCGATGAACACTGAAGCTTTCTTT. It specifies CAWGGREQAMNTEAFF. Full variable domain (remainder filled in from reference TRBV30 and TRBJ1-1): SQTIHQWPATLVQPVGSPLSLECTVEGTSNPNLYWYRQAAGRGLQLLFYSVGIGQISSEVPQNLSASRPQDRQFILSSKKLLLSDSGFYLCAWGGREQAMNTEAFFGQGTRLTVV.

V and J are TRBV9 and TRBJ1-3; 7 bases agree with TRBD1. This CDR3 is 16 amino acids long. Germline V gene lookup returns CDR1 SGDLS and CDR2 YYNGEE. The junction had 6 bases not matched to a gene; V was cut back by 3 bases and J by 0 bases. The chain's CDR3 is CASSAGQPNSGNTIYF. The CDR3 DNA reads as TGTGCCAGCAGCGCGGGACAGCCTAACTCTGGAAACACCATATATTTT.

This rearrangement joins TRBV28 to TRBJ1-4; perhaps TRBD1 as D (5 bases). V gave up 2 bases and J gave up 12 bases, with 16 bases separating them. In germline, CDR1 is MDHEN, CDR2 SYDVKM. This CDR3 has 14 amino acids. CDR3 sequence: CASSLSLQVGELFF. CDR3 DNA sequence: TGTGCCAGCAGTTTAAGCTTACAGGTCGGGGAACTGTTTTTT.

This clone was seen a few times. J is TRBJ1-4 and V is TRBV28; tentative D call: TRBD1 (5 bases). The CDR3 is 16 residues long. V was pared by 4 bases and J by 2 bases, with 14 bases between. The germline CDR1 and CDR2 sequences are MDHEN and SYDVKM. This CDR3 is CASSSRGAETNEKLFF. CDR3 nucleotide sequence: TGTGCCAGCAGTTCTAGGGGCGCGGAGACTAATGAAAAACTGTTTTTT.

This chain connects TRBV2 to TRBJ1-4, with TRBD1 as a possible D gene (5 bases). V dropped 8 bases and J dropped 10 bases, with 20 bases sitting between them. Germline lookup yields CDR1 SNHLY and CDR2 FYNNEI. CDR3 size: 14 residues. The CDR3 is CASGAWSERVKLFF. In DNA, the CDR3 is TGTGCCAGCGGGGCTTGGTCCGAACGTGTAAAACTGTTTTTT.

The CDR3 DNA is TGTGCCACCAGCAGACAGACAGGCGGGAACACTGAAGCTTTCTTT. Protein: CATSRQTGGNTEAFF. The genes are TRBV15 and TRBJ1-1; possibly TRBD1 for D (6 bases). Germline CDR1 reads LNHNV; CDR2 reads YYDKDF (reference sequence). CDR3 length: 15 residues. V was trimmed by 2 bases and J by 1 base, leaving 11 bases between them.

This clone was seen only a few times. V usage is TRBV3-1 (or the pseudogene TRBV3-2) and J usage is TRBJ1-4, with D possibly TRBD1 on 6 matching bases. Trimming stripped 3 bases from V and 5 bases from J, with 10 bases between. The CDR3 sequence is 14 residues long. Looked up from germline, CDR1 is LGHDT and CDR2 is YNNKEL (reference sequence). The CDR3 sequence: CASSQWQGNEKLFF. DNA of the CDR3: TGTGCCAGCAGCCAGTGGCAGGGGAATGAAAAACTGTTTTTT.

The rearrangement uses TRBV7-9 and TRBJ1-3; 8 bases agree with TRBD1. Germline values: CDR1 SEHNR, CDR2 FQNEAQ (reference sequence). The length of the CDR3 is 16 residues. Trimming removed 1 base from V and 4 bases from J; junction bases left unmatched: 6. CDR3 sequence (DNA): TGTGCCAGCAGCTTAGGGACAGGGACAAGAGGAAACACCATATATTTT. Encoded protein: CASSLGTGTRGNTIYF.

The chain carries TRBV19 and TRBJ2-6; D perhaps matches TRBD2 (6 bases). Looked up from germline, CDR1 is LNHDA and CDR2 is SQIVND (reference sequence). V was clipped by 7 bases and J by 0 bases, with 16 bases between them. The CDR3 totals 17 residues. Here the CDR3 DNA reads TGTGCCAGTAAGGAGGGGACCCTCAACTCTGGGGCCAACGTCCTGACTTTC. Translated, it gives CASKEGTLNSGANVLTF.

The chain recombines TRBV15 with TRBJ1-6; D is possibly TRBD1 (5 bases). This CDR3 spans 15 amino acids. V lost 3 bases to trimming and J lost 7 bases, with 13 bases between them. Germline assignment: CDR1 LNHNV and CDR2 YYDKDF (reference sequence). CDR3 residues: CATSSGRDGNSPLHF. CDR3 DNA: TGTGCCACCAGCAGCGGTAGGGACGGCAATTCACCCCTCCACTTT.

The V and J genes are TRBV19 and TRBJ2-2, with D possibly matching TRBD2 (6 bases). The CDR3 has 15 amino acids. V lost 3 bases and J lost 7, with 15 bases in between. Germline V gene sequence: CDR1 LNHDA, CDR2 SQIVND (reference sequence). This CDR3 is CASSILGPGSGELFF. The CDR3 bases are TGTGCCAGTAGTATTCTGGGGCCCGGGAGCGGGGAGCTGTTTTTT.

The CDR3 nucleotides are TGTGCCAGCAGTTACTCATTAGAGCCGGGGGGCTACACCTTC. As protein: CASSYSLEPGGYTF. The genes are TRBV6-5 and TRBJ1-2; D gene unclear. CDR1 is MNHEY, CDR2 SVGAGI, per germline. Trimming took off 0 bases at V and 8 bases at J, with 13 bases between the two ends. The CDR3 runs 14 residues.

This chain connects TRBV9 to TRBJ2-2, with TRBD2 identical over 13 bases. The germline gives CDR1 SGDLS, CDR2 YYNGEE. This CDR3 has 19 residues. V trimming: 4 bases; J trimming: 2 bases; junction bases outside the gene matches: 11. The DNA for the CDR3 is TGTGCCAGCAGCCCGGGAAGACTAGCGGGGGGCGTCAACACCGGGGAGCTGTTTTTT. As protein: CASSPGRLAGGVNTGELFF.

This clone has more than one count but fewer than ten. The chain employs TRBV6-5 and TRBJ1-1; weak D call: TRBD1 (6 bases). The CDR3 is 15 residues long. V lost 8 bases and J 6 bases, leaving 22 bases between the germline ends. Germline V CDR1 and CDR2: MNHEY, SVGAGI. CDR3 nucleotide sequence: TGTGCCAGCCATCTTGAACAGGGTGGTCTTGCTGAAGCTTTCTTT. It specifies CASHLEQGGLAEAFF.

The V call is TRBV27, the J call TRBJ1-5; perhaps TRBD1 as D (6 bases). This CDR3 is built from 14 residues. V lost 4 bases, J lost 3 bases, and 10 bases lay in between. Germline V lookup: CDR1 MNHEY, CDR2 SMNVEV (reference sequence). The CDR3 DNA reads TGTGCCAGCAGTTCCCGGGACACCAATCAGCCCCAGCATTTT. The encoded protein is CASSSRDTNQPQHF.

The rearrangement links TRBV5-1 to TRBJ1-1; no clear D gene. Germline V gives CDR1 SGHRS, CDR2 YFSETQ. The CDR3 spans 13 residues. The V end lost 1 base, the J end lost 5 bases, and 9 bases lay between the germline ends. This CDR3 reads CASSLYERTEAFF. CDR3 DNA: TGCGCCAGCAGCTTGTACGAGCGAACTGAAGCTTTCTTT. The full variable domain, completed using reference TRBV5-1 and TRBJ1-1, is KAGVTQTPRYLIKTRGQQVTLSCSPISGHRSVSWYQQTPGQGLQFLFEYFSETQRNKGNFPGRFSGRQFSNSRSEMNVSTLELGDSALYLCASSLYERTEAFFGQGTRLTVV.

The chain is built from TRBV9 and TRBJ2-1; D is possibly TRBD2 (6 bases). V was trimmed by 3 bases and J by 6 bases, leaving 13 bases between them. Germline-derived CDR1 and CDR2 are SGDLS and YYNGEE. The CDR3 length is 14 residues. CDR3 in amino acids: CASSAGTERNEQFF. CDR3 DNA sequence: TGTGCCAGCAGCGCCGGGACTGAGCGCAATGAGCAGTTCTTC.

V gene TRBV6-5 combines with J gene TRBJ1-1, with D uncertain. The ends were cut back, 6 bases at V and 1 base at J, with 9 bases in the middle. The CDR3 length is 13 residues. Germline CDR1 and CDR2: MNHEY and SVGAGI. CDR3 sequence: CASRDGPNTEAFF. CDR3 DNA sequence: TGTGCCAGCAGGGACGGTCCGAACACTGAAGCTTTCTTT.

This chain links TRBV28 with TRBJ2-7; D unclear. The V gene lost 5 bases and the J gene lost 4 bases, with 27 bases spanning the gap. The CDR3 has 18 residues. Germline CDR1 and CDR2: MDHEN and SYDVKM. The CDR3: CASSPTPITVGLVYEQYF. The CDR3 region has the DNA TGTGCCAGCAGTCCAACTCCCATAACCGTGGGGTTGGTTTACGAGCAGTACTTC.

The chain couples TRBV2 to TRBJ1-2, with D uncertain. V was shortened by 6 bases and J by 1 base, with 18 bases between the two germline ends. Germline V CDR1 and CDR2: SNHLY, FYNNEI. The CDR3 is 16 residues long. CDR3 sequence: CASRGRHPPVNYGYTF. CDR3 bases: TGTGCCAGCAGGGGCCGACACCCACCCGTTAACTATGGCTACACCTTC.

The chain couples TRBV9 to TRBJ1-2, with a weak D call TRBD1 (6 bases). This CDR3 comprises 12 residues. Trimming took 6 bases from V and 10 from J, leaving 16 bases between them. Germline values: CDR1 SGDLS, CDR2 YYNGEE. The chain's CDR3 is CASTGGPRDYTF. The CDR3 DNA reads as TGTGCCAGCACCGGGGGGCCAAGAGACTACACCTTC. Together with reference TRBV9 and TRBJ1-2, the CDR3 gives the full variable domain: DSGVTQTPKHLITATGQRVTLRCSPRSGDLSVYWYQQSLDQGLQFLIQYYNGEERAKGNILERFSAQQFPDLHSELNLSSLELGDSALYFCASTGGPRDYTFGSGTRLTVV.

This clone was seen a handful of times. V usage is TRBV27 and J usage is TRBJ2-1; 10 bases line up with TRBD2. The V and J ends lost 2 bases and 6 bases, in that order; junction bases with no gene match: 7. The CDR3 contains 16 residues. Germline CDR1 reads MNHEY; CDR2 reads SMNVEV (reference sequence). Here the CDR3 DNA reads TGTGCCAGCAGTTTAAGGGTAGCGGGGGGTTTCAATGAGCAGTTCTTC. It translates to CASSLRVAGGFNEQFF.

This clone was observed a handful of times. The chain couples TRBV6-5 to TRBJ1-1; 10 nucleotides align to TRBD1. V trimming: 2 bases; J trimming: 4 bases; junction bases outside the gene matches: 7. Germline CDR1 MNHEY, CDR2 SVGAGI. This CDR3 is 16 amino acids long. The CDR3 loop is CASSYRQGAGGTEAFF. DNA for the CDR3: TGTGCCAGCAGTTACCGACAGGGGGCGGGCGGCACTGAAGCTTTCTTT.

This clone has a single count. V gene TRBV4-1 combines with J gene TRBJ1-1, with 7 nucleotides matching TRBD1. The CDR3 is made up of 15 amino acids. The V gene's germline CDR1 is MGHRA and CDR2 YSYEKL. The trim removed 3 bases at V and 0 bases at J, leaving 4 bases unmatched. CDR3 sequence (DNA): TGCGCCAGCAGCCACGCGGGACAGTTGAACACTGAAGCTTTCTTT. Its protein product is CASSHAGQLNTEAFF.

The chain uses TRBV5-6 and TRBJ1-2; D not certain. This CDR3 has 14 amino acids. The V gene lost 5 bases and the J gene lost 7 bases, with 18 bases spanning the gap. Germline-derived CDR1 and CDR2 are SGHDT and YYEEEE. CDR3 coding DNA: TGTGCCAGCAGATACCCCGGTCCTCGGAGTGGCTACACCTTC. Translation: CASRYPGPRSGYTF.

As concerns this clone: Lacking the conserved final phenylalanine or tryptophan, this CDR3 likely reflects a read error. It is unclear where the CDR3 begins or ends on the DNA, so no DNA is shown, and the CDR3 is as TCRdb lists it. The CDR3 is CASSPPLVI. The J gene is TRBJ2-7, the V gene TRBV28; the table calls TRBD2, which could not be checked here. Germline CDR1 reads MDHEN; CDR2 reads SYDVKM. The CDR3 is 9 residues long, counting both termini.

This clone turned up a few times. The chain couples TRBV28 to TRBJ1-1, with D possibly matching TRBD1 (6 bases). The CDR3 length is 14 residues. Germline CDR1 reads MDHEN; CDR2 reads SYDVKM. The DNA of the CDR3 is TGTGCAACCAAACGGGGGACAATAAACACTGAAGCTTTCTTT. Translated: CATKRGTINTEAFF.

The V and J genes are TRBV28 and TRBJ1-2, with D perhaps TRBD1 (5 bases). This CDR3 spans 13 amino acids. Germline V gene data show CDR1 as MDHEN and CDR2 as SYDVKM. Trimming pared 6 bases from V and 13 bases from J, leaving 21 bases between. CDR3 in DNA: TGTGCCAGCAGCCCCCAAGGGAATAGGGGAAGCACCTTC. Protein: CASSPQGNRGSTF.

The chain recombines TRBV20-1 with TRBJ1-5; D call uncertain. The CDR3 length is 14 residues. The germline V gene encodes CDR1 DFQATT and CDR2 SNEGSKA (reference sequence). Trimming removed 3 bases at V and 3 bases at J, with 12 bases between. CDR3 bases: TGCAGTGCTAGTGGGGTAACCTACAATCAGCCCCAGCATTTT. This gives the protein CSASGVTYNQPQHF.

The chain employs TRBV7-3 and TRBJ2-1, with TRBD1 identical over 10 bases. The CDR3 is made up of 16 amino acids. The V gene's germline CDR1 is SGHTA and CDR2 FQGTGA. J lost 6 bases, V lost 6 bases, and 11 bases had no gene match. The CDR3 spells CASSPPGTGAFNEQFF. The CDR3 nucleotides are TGTGCCAGCAGTCCCCCGGGGACAGGGGCATTCAATGAGCAGTTCTTC.